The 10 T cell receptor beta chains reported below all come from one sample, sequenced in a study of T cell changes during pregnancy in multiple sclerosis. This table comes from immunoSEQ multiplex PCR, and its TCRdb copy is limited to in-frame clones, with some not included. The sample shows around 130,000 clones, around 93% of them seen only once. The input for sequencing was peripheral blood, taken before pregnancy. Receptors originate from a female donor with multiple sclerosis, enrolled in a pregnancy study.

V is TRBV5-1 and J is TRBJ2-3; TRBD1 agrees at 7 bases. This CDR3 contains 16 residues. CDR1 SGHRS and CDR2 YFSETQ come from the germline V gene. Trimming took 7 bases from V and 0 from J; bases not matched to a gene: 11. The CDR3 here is CASCTGDVFSTDTQYF. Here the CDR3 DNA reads TGCGCCAGCTGCACAGGGGACGTCTTTAGCACAGATACGCAGTATTTT.

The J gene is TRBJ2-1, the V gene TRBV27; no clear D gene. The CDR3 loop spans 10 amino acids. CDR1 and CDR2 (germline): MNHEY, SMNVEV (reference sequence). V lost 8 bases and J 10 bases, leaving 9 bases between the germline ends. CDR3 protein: CASGEIEQFF. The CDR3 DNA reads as TGTGCCAGCGGAGAGATAGAGCAGTTCTTC.

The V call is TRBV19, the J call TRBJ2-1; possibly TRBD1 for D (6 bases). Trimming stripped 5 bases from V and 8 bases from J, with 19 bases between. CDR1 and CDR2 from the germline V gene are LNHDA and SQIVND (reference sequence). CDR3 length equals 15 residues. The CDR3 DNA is TGTGCCAGTAGTGAACAGGGTAGGGGGTCGTATGAGCAGTTCTTC. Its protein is CASSEQGRGSYEQFF. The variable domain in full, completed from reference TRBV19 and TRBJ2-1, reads DGGITQSPKYLFRKEGQNVTLSCEQNLNHDAMYWYRQDPGQGLRLIYYSQIVNDFQKGDIAEGYSVSREKKESFPLTVTSAQKNPTAFYLCASSEQGRGSYEQFFGPGTRLTVL.

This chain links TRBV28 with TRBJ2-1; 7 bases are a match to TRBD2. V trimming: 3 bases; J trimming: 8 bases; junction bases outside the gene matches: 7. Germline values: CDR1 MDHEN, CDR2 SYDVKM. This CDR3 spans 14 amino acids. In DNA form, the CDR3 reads TGTGCCAGCAGTTTGAGCGGGGCGGTACATGAGCAGTTCTTC. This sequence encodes CASSLSGAVHEQFF. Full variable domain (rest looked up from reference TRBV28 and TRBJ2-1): DVKVTQSSRYLVKRTGEKVFLECVQDMDHENMFWYRQDPGLGLRLIYFSYDVKMKEKGDIPEGYSVSREKKERFSLILESASTNQTSMYLCASSLSGAVHEQFFGPGTRLTVL.

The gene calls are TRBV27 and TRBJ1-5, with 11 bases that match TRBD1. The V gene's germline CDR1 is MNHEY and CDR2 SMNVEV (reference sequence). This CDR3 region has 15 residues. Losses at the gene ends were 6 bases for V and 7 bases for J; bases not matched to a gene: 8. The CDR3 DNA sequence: TGTGCCAGCAGGATGGGGACAGGGGGTGGACAGCCCCAGCATTTT. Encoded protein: CASRMGTGGGQPQHF.

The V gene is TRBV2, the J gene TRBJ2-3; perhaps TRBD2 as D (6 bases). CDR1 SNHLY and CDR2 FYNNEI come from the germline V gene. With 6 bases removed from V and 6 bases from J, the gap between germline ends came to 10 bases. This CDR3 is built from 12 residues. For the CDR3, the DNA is TGTGCCAGCAGGCCACGGGGGGATACGCAGTATTTT. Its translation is CASRPRGDTQYF.

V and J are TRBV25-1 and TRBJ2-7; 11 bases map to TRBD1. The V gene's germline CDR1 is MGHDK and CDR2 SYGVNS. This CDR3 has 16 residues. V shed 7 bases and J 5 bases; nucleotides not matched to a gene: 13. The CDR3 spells CASTGLGTGGLNEQYF. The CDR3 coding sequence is TGTGCCAGCACCGGCCTCGGGACAGGGGGTCTGAACGAGCAGTACTTC.

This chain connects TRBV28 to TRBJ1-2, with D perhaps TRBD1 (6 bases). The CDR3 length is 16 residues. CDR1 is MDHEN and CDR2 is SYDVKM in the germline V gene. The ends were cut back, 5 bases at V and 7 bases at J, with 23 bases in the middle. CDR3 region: CASSPTGGRTAVGYTF. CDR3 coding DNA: TGTGCCAGCAGTCCGACCGGGGGGAGGACAGCTGTTGGCTACACCTTC.

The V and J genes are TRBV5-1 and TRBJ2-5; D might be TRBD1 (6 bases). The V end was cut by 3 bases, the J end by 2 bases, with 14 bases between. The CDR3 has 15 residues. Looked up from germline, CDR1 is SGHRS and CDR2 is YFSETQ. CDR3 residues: CASSWGAGEQETQYF. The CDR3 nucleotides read TGCGCCAGCAGCTGGGGCGCAGGGGAGCAAGAGACCCAGTACTTC.

CDR3 DNA sequence: TGTGCCAGCTCACCTGACACCTACGAGCAGTACTTC. Translation: CASSPDTYEQYF. V and J are TRBV18 and TRBJ2-7; D is unclear. V was cut by 3 bases and J by 2 bases, with 5 bases left in between. The CDR3 is 12 residues long. Germline CDR1 is KGHSH and CDR2 is LQKENI. Looking up the rest from reference TRBV18 and TRBJ2-7 gives the full variable domain: NAGVMQNPRHLVRRRGQEARLRCSPMKGHSHVYWYRQLPEEGLKFMVYLQKENIIDESGMPKERFSAEFPKEGPSILRIQQVVRGDSAAYFCASSPDTYEQYFGPGTRLTVT.